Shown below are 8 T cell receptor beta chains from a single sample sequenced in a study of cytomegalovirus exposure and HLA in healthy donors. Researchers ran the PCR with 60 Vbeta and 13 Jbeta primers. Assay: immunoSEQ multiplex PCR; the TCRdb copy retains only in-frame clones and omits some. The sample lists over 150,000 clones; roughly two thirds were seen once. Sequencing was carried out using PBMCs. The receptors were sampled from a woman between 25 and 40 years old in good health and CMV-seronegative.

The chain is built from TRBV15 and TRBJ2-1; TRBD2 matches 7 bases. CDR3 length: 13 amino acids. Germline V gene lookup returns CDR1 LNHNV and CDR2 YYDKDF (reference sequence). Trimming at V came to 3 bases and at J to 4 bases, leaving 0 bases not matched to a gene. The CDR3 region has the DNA TGTGCCACCAGCAGGGGGGGGTACAATGAGCAGTTCTTC. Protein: CATSRGGYNEQFF.

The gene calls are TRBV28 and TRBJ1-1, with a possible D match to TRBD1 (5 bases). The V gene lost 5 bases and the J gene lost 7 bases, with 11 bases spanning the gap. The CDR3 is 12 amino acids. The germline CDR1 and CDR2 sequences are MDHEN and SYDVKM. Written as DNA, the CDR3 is TGTGCCAGCAGTGTCCAGGGTGTTGAAGCTTTCTTT. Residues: CASSVQGVEAFF.

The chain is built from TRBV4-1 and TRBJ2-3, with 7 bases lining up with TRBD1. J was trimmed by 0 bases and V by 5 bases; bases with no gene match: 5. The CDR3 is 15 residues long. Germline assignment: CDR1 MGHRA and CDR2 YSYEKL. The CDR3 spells CASSSPGQSTDTQYF. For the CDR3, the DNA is TGCGCCAGCAGCTCACCGGGACAGAGCACAGATACGCAGTATTTT.

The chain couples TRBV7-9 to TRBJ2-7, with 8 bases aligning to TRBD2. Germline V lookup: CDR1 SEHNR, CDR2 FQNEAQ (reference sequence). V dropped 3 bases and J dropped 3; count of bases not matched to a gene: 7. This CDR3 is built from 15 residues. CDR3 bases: TGTGCCAGCAGCTTGCTGACTAGCGTCGACTACGAGCAGTACTTC. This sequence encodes CASSLLTSVDYEQYF.

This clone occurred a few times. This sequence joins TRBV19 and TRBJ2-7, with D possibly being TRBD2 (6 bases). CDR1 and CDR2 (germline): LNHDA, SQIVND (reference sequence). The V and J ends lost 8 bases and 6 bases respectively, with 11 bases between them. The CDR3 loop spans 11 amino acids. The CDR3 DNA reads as TGTGCCAGTGGGGACGGGGGCGAGCAGTACTTC. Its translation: CASGDGGEQYF.

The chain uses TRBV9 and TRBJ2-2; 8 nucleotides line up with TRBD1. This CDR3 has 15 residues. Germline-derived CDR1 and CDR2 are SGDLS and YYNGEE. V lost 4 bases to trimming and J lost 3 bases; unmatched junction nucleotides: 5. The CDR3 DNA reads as TGTGCCAGCAGCCACGGACAGGGCTACACCGGGGAGCTGTTTTTT. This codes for CASSHGQGYTGELFF.

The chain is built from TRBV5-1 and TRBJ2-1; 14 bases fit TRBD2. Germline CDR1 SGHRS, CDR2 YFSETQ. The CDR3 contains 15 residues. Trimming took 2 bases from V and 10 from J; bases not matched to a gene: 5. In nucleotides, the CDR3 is TGCGCCAGCAGCTTAGGGACTAGCGGGAGAGGGGAGCAGTTCTTC. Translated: CASSLGTSGRGEQFF. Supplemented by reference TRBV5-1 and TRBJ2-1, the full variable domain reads KAGVTQTPRYLIKTRGQQVTLSCSPISGHRSVSWYQQTPGQGLQFLFEYFSETQRNKGNFPGRFSGRQFSNSRSEMNVSTLELGDSALYLCASSLGTSGRGEQFFGPGTRLTVL.

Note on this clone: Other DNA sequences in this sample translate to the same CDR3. DNA of the CDR3: TGTGCCAGCAGCTCCATGGGGGCGGCTTACAATGAGCAGTTCTTC. Its translation is CASSSMGAAYNEQFF. The chain is built from TRBV27 and TRBJ2-1, with a weak D call TRBD1 (6 bases). This CDR3 has 15 residues. The ends were cut back, 6 bases at V and 4 bases at J, with 16 bases in the middle. Looked up from germline, CDR1 is MNHEY and CDR2 is SMNVEV (reference sequence).